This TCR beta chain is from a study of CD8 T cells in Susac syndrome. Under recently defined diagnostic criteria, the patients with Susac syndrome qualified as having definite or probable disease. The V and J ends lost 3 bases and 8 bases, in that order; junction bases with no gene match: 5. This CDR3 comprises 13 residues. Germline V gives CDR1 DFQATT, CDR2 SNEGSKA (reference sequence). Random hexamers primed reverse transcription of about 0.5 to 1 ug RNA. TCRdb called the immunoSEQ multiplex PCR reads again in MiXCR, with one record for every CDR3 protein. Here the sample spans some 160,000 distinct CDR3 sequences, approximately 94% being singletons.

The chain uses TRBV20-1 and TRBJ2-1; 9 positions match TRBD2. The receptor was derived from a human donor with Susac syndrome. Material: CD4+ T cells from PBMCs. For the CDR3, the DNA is TGCAGTGCTAGTACTGCGGGGGGGGATGAGCAGTTCTTC. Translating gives CSASTAGGDEQFF.